The clone carrying this T cell receptor beta chain appeared many times. The antigen remains undetermined. Preparation of the TCRbeta library involved a method that used unique molecular identifiers. TCRdb fed the PCR reads into MiXCR, producing one record per CDR3 protein. The table includes about 230,000 distinct CDR3 sequences, about a tenth detected once. This specimen comes from a study of T-cell reconstitution after alpha-beta-depleted transplantation in children. This CDR3 has 13 residues. Trimming cost V 5 bases and J 7 bases, with 14 bases left between them. Germline CDR1 and CDR2: LGHDT and YNNKEL (reference sequence). Study-level findings and limits: Roughly two months post-transplant, alpha-beta T cells reportedly originated from several hundred graft clones that had expanded. Among T cells one year after transplant, newly produced cells accounted for most counts and diversity. Surviving recipient T cells and thymic progenitors produced the high day-60 TCRbeta diversity seen in some patients.

The chain joins TRBV3-1 to TRBJ1-1; D gene ambiguous. Here the sequenced sample was PBMCs, taken before TCRalphabeta/CD19-depleted stem cell transplant. The receptor's source is a child younger than two with acute myeloid leukemia, due to receive a stem cell transplant. CDR3 nucleotides: TGTGCCAGCAGCTCCGGGTTTTCTGGTGAAGCTTTCTTT. Translating it yields CASSSGFSGEAFF.